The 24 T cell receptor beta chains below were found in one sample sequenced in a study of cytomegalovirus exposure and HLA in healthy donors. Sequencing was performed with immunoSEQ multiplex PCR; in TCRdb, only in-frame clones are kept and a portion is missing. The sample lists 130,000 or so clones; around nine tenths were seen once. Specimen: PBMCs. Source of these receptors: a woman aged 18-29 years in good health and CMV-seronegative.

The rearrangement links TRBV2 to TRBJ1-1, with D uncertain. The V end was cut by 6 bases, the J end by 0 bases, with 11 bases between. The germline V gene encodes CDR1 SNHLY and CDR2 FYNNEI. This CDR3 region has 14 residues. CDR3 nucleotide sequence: TGTGCCAGCAGCAAACGCCAGATGAACACTGAAGCTTTCTTT. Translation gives CASSKRQMNTEAFF.

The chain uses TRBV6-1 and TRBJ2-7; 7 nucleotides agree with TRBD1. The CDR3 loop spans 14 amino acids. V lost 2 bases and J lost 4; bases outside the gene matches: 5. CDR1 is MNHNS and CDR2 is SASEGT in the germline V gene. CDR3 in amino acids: CASSEIGGGYEQYF. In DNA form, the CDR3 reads TGTGCCAGCAGTGAAATAGGGGGCGGATACGAGCAGTACTTC.

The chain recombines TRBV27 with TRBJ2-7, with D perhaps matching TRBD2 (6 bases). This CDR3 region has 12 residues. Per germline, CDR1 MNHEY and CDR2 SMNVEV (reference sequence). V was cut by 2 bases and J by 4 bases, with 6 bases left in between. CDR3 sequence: CASSLSGYEQYF. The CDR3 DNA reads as TGTGCCAGCAGTTTAAGCGGGTACGAGCAGTACTTC.

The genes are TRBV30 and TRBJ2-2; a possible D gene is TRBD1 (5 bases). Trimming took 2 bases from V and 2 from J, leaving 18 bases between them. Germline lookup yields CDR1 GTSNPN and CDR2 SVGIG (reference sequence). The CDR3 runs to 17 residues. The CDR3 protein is CAWSPLPKTGNTGELFF. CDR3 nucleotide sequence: TGTGCCTGGAGTCCGCTTCCCAAAACAGGAAACACCGGGGAGCTGTTTTTT.

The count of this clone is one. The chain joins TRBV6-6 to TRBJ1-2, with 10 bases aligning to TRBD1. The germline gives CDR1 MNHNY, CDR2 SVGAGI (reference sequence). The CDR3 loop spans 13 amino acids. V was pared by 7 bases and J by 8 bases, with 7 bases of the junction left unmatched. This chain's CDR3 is CASTAGQGRGYTF. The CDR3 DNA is TGTGCCAGCACCGCGGGACAGGGGAGGGGCTACACCTTC.

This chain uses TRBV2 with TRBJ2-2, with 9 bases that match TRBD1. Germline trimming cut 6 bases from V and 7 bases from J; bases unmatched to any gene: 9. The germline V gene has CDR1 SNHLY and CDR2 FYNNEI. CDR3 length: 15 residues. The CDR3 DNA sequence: TGTGCCAGCAGAGCCGGGACAGGGTTTAGCGGGGAGCTGTTTTTT. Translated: CASRAGTGFSGELFF.

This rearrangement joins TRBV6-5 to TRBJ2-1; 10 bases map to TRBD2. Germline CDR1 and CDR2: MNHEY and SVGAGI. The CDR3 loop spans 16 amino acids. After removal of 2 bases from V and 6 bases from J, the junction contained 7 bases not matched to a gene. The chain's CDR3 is CASSYGGSGRFNEQFF. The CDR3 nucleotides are TGTGCCAGCAGTTACGGGGGTAGCGGGAGGTTCAATGAGCAGTTCTTC.

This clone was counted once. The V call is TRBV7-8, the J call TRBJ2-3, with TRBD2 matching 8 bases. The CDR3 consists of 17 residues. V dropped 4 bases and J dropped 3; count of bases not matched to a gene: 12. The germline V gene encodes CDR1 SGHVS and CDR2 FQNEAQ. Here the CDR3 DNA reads TGTGCCAGCAGCTCAAGGGCCGGGACTAGAGGAACAGATACGCAGTATTTT. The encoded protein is CASSSRAGTRGTDTQYF. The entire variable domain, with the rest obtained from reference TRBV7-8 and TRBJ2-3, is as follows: GAGVSQSPRYKVAKRGQDVALRCDPISGHVSLFWYQQALGQGPEFLTYFQNEAQLDKSGLPSDRFFAERPEGSVSTLKIQRTQQEDSAVYLCASSSRAGTRGTDTQYFGPGTRLTVL.

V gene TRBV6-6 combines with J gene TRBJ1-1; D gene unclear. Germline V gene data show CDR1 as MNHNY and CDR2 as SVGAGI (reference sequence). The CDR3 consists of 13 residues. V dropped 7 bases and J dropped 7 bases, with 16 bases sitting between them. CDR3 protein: CASNGDRAFEAFF. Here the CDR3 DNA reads TGTGCCAGCAACGGAGACCGAGCCTTTGAAGCTTTCTTT.

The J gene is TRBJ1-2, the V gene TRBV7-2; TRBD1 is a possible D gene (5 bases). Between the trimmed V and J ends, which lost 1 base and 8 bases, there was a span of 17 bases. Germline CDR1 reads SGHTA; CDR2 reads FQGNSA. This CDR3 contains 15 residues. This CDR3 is CASSLGQGGVSGYTF. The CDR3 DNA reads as TGTGCCAGCAGCTTAGGCCAGGGAGGAGTATCCGGCTACACCTTC. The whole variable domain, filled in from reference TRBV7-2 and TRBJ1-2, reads GAGVSQSPSNKVTEKGKDVELRCDPISGHTALYWYRQSLGQGLEFLIYFQGNSAPDKSGLPSDRFSAERTGGSVSTLTIQRTQQEDSAVYLCASSLGQGGVSGYTFGSGTRLTVV.

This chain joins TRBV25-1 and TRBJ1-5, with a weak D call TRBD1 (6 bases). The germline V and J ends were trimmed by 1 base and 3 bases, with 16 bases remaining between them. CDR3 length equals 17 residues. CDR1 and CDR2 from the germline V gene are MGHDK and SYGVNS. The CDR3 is CASSESYPAGDNQPQHF. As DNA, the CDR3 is TGTGCCAGCAGTGAATCTTATCCGGCAGGGGACAATCAGCCCCAGCATTTT.

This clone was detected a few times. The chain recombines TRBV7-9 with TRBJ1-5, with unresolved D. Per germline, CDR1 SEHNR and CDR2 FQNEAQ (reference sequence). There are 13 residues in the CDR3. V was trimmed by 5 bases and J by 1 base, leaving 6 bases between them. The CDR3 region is CASSAESNQPQHF. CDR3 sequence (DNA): TGTGCCAGCAGCGCGGAGAGCAATCAGCCCCAGCATTTT.

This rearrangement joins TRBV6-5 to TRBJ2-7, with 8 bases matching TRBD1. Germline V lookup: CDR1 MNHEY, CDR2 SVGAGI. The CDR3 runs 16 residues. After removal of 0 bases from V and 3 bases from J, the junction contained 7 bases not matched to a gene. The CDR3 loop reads CASSYSTTGGDYEQYF. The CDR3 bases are TGTGCCAGCAGTTACTCGACTACAGGGGGTGACTACGAGCAGTACTTC.

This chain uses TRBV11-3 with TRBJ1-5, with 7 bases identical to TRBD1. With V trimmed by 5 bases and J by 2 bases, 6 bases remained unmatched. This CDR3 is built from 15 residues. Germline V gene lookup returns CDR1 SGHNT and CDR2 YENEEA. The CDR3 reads CASSQGGQGNQPQHF. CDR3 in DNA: TGTGCCAGCAGCCAGGGGGGACAAGGCAATCAGCCCCAGCATTTT. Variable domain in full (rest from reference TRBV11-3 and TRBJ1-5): EAGVVQSPRYKIIEKKQPVAFWCNPISGHNTLYWYLQNLGQGPELLIRYENEEAVDDSQLPKDRFSAERLKGVDSTLKIQPAELGDSAVYLCASSQGGQGNQPQHFGDGTRLSIL.

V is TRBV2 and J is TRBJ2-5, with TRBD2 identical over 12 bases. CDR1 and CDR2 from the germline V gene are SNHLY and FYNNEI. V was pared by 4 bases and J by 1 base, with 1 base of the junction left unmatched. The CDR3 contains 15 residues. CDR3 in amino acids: CASSGLAGAQETQYF. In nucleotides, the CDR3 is TGTGCCAGCAGTGGACTAGCGGGGGCCCAAGAGACCCAGTACTTC.

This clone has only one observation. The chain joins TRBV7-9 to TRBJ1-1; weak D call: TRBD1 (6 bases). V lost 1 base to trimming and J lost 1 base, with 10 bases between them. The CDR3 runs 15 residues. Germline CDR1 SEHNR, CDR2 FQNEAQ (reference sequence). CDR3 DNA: TGTGCCAGCAGCTTAGACGGACAGTGGAACACTGAAGCTTTCTTT. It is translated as CASSLDGQWNTEAFF. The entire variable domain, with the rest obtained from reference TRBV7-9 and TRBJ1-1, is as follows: DTGVSQNPRHKITKRGQNVTFRCDPISEHNRLYWYRQTLGQGPEFLTYFQNEAQLEKSRLLSDRFSAERPKGSFSTLEIQRTEQGDSAMYLCASSLDGQWNTEAFFGQGTRLTVV.

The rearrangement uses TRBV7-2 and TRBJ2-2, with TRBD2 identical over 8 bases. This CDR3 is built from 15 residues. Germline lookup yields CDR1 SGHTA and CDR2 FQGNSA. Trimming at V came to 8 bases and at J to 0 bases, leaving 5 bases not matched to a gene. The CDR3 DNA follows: TGTGCCAGCCTCCGGGGGGGAGCGAACACCGGGGAGCTGTTTTTT. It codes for CASLRGGANTGELFF.

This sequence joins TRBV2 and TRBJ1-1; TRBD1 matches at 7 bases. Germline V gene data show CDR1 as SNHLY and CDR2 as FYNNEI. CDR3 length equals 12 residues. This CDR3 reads CVTGQGVAEAFF. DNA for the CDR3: TGTGTTACGGGGCAGGGGGTTGCTGAAGCTTTCTTT.

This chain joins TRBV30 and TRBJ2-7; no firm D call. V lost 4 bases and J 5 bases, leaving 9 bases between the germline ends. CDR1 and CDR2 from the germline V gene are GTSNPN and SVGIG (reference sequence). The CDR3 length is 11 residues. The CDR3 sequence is CAWNVANEQYF. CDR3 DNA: TGTGCCTGGAATGTCGCGAACGAGCAGTACTTC.

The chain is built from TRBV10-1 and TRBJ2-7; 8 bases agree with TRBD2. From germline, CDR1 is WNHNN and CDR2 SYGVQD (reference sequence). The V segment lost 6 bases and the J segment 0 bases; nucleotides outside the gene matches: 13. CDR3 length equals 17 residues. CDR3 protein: CASRSALTSVGSYEQYF. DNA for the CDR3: TGCGCCAGCAGAAGTGCTTTGACTAGCGTGGGCTCCTACGAGCAGTACTTC.

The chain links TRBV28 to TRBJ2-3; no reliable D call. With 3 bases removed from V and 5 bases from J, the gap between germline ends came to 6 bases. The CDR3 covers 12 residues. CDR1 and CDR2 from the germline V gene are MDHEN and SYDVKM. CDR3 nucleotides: TGTGCCAGCAGTTTGTCTGTAGATACGCAGTATTTT. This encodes CASSLSVDTQYF. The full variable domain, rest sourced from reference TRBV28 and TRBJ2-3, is DVKVTQSSRYLVKRTGEKVFLECVQDMDHENMFWYRQDPGLGLRLIYFSYDVKMKEKGDIPEGYSVSREKKERFSLILESASTNQTSMYLCASSLSVDTQYFGPGTRLTVL.

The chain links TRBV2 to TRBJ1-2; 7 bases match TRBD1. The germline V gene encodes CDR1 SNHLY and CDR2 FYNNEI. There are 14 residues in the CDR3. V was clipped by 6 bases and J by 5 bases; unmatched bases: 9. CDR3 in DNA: TGTGCCAGCAGCAGGTCAGGGGGAGGATATGGCTACACCTTC. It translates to CASSRSGGGYGYTF.

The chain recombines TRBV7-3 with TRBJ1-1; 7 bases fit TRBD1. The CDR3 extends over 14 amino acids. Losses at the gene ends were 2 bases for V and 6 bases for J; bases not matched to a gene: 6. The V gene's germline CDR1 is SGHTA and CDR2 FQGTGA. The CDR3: CASSLEGATAEAFF. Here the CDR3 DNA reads TGTGCCAGCAGCTTAGAGGGGGCGACGGCTGAAGCTTTCTTT.

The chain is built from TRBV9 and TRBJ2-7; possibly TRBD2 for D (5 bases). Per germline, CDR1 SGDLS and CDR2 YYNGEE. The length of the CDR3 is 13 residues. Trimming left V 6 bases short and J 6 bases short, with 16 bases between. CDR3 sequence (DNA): TGTGCCAGCACCCCGTCTGGCCGGGGCGAGCAGTACTTC. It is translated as CASTPSGRGEQYF.